The TCR beta chain described here comes from a study of blood T cells in healthy people across ages. Germline CDR1 and CDR2: MNHEY and SVGAGI. CDR3 size: 15 residues. V gave up 0 bases and J gave up 3 bases, with 11 bases separating them. Alongside a J-beta primer mix, a sample-barcoded 5' primer served in a second PCR lasting 7 to 11 cycles. One entry per CDR3 protein, called by TCRdb with MiXCR from the 5' RACE reads. The data hold more than 800,000 distinct CDR3 sequences, with 29% observed a single time. Sample: blood. The receptor was isolated from a woman of 80 years or more in good health. V usage is TRBV6-5 and J usage is TRBJ1-1; D not resolved. CDR3 bases: TGTGCCAGCAGTTACTCGATTTATGGGGACACTGAAGCTTTCTTT. This encodes CASSYSIYGDTEAFF.